This TCR beta chain comes out of a study of cytomegalovirus exposure and HLA in healthy donors. General study results and limits: As immune exposure information, only CMV serostatus was available. CMV antigen specificity of three CMV-associated chains was confirmed in vitro. 150 or so TCR beta chains were listed as cytomegalovirus-associated.

The PCR contained 60 Vbeta and 13 Jbeta primers. TCRdb's copy holds only in-frame clones and misses some; the assay was immunoSEQ multiplex PCR. The repertoire holds about 190,000 clones, with over 65% as singletons. CDR1 and CDR2 (germline): WNHNN, SYGVQD (reference sequence). With 2 bases clipped from V and 4 bases from J, the junction kept 22 bases outside the gene matches. The CDR3 contains 20 residues. Note on this clone: Its antigen is unidentified.

Material: PBMCs. This clonotype originated in a woman aged 45-59 years in good health and CMV-seropositive. The chain has TRBV10-1 and TRBJ1-1; 7 bases line up with TRBD1. The CDR3 region is CASSEHTKKGLTGSITEAFF. CDR3 DNA: TGCGCCAGCAGTGAGCATACCAAAAAAGGGCTGACAGGGAGTATCACTGAAGCTTTCTTT.